A selection of T cell receptor beta chains follows, all from one sample in a study of T-cell reconstitution after alpha-beta-depleted transplantation in children. TCRdb reanalysed the PCR reads using MiXCR and keeps one entry per CDR3 protein. The profile covers 150,000 to 250,000 distinct CDR3 sequences, with roughly 6.3% appearing a single time and 4.5% taken by the ten largest. Sample: PBMCs, taken before TCRalphabeta/CD19-depleted stem cell transplant. The source is a girl less than two years old with combined immunodeficiency, due to receive a stem cell transplant. Each CDR3 is given with its conserved first and last residue. Each record gives: J gene, V gene, D gene, clone size, CDR3 protein, CDR3 DNA. The D gene is left open where the match is weak. The listing skips clone size in some rows; elsewhere it reads once, few, many or a size class.

J gene: TRBJ1-1; V gene: TRBV1; D gene: .; clone size: many; CDR3 protein: CTSSQGDREDTEAFF; CDR3 DNA: TGCACCAGCAGCCAAGGGGACAGGGAGGACACTGAAGCTTTCTTT
J gene: TRBJ2-7; V gene: TRBV11-3; D gene: .; clone size: .; CDR3 protein: CASSHGGVRGYEQYF; CDR3 DNA: TGTGCCAGCAGCCATGGCGGAGTCAGGGGCTACGAGCAGTACTTC
J gene: TRBJ1-2; V gene: TRBV29-1; D gene: .; clone size: many; CDR3 protein: CSVIRGMDYGYTF; CDR3 DNA: TGCAGCGTTATAAGGGGGATGGACTATGGCTACACCTTC
J gene: TRBJ2-5; V gene: TRBV25-1; D gene: .; clone size: many; CDR3 protein: CASSGSGAETQYF; CDR3 DNA: TGTGCCAGCAGTGGTTCTGGGGCGGAGACCCAGTACTTC
J gene: TRBJ2-7; V gene: TRBV28; D gene: .; clone size: many; CDR3 protein: CASSLPGSSYEQYF; CDR3 DNA: TGTGCCAGCAGTTTACCAGGGAGCTCCTACGAGCAGTACTTC
J gene: TRBJ1-2; V gene: TRBV29-1; D gene: TRBD1; clone size: .; CDR3 protein: CSVEITRDRVGYGYTF; CDR3 DNA: TGCAGCGTTGAAATTACCCGGGACAGGGTAGGCTATGGCTACACCTTC
J gene: TRBJ1-1; V gene: TRBV7-6; D gene: .; clone size: many; CDR3 protein: CASSLEPGANTEAFF; CDR3 DNA: TGTGCCAGCAGCTTAGAACCAGGGGCCAACACTGAAGCTTTCTTT
J gene: TRBJ2-1; V gene: TRBV24-1; D gene: .; clone size: many; CDR3 protein: CATSDLDLPGEQFF; CDR3 DNA: TGTGCCACCAGTGATTTGGACCTCCCGGGCGAGCAGTTCTTC
J gene: TRBJ1-5; V gene: TRBV12-3/TRBV12-4; D gene: .; clone size: many; CDR3 protein: CASSFGGQPQHF; CDR3 DNA: TGTGCCAGCAGTTTTGGGGGGCAGCCCCAGCATTTT
J gene: TRBJ2-7; V gene: TRBV6-5; D gene: .; clone size: many; CDR3 protein: CASSYSQFYEQYF; CDR3 DNA: TGTGCCAGCAGTTACTCTCAGTTCTACGAGCAGTACTTC
J gene: TRBJ2-7; V gene: TRBV29-1; D gene: .; clone size: .; CDR3 protein: CSVSSLVGRYEQYF; CDR3 DNA: TGCAGCGTTTCCTCGCTTGTGGGGCGATACGAGCAGTACTTC
J gene: TRBJ1-4; V gene: TRBV4-3; D gene: .; clone size: few; CDR3 protein: CASSQDRGDSEKLFF; CDR3 DNA: TGCGCCAGCAGCCAAGATCGCGGGGATAGTGAAAAACTGTTTTTT
J gene: TRBJ2-5; V gene: TRBV29-1; D gene: .; clone size: few; CDR3 protein: CSASPRTGRGETQYF; CDR3 DNA: TGCAGCGCATCGCCTAGGACTGGTCGGGGAGAGACCCAGTACTTC
J gene: TRBJ2-3; V gene: TRBV6-2/TRBV6-3; D gene: .; clone size: many; CDR3 protein: CASSLDRRTDTQYF; CDR3 DNA: TGTGCCAGCAGTCTGGACCGACGCACAGATACGCAGTATTTT
J gene: TRBJ2-1; V gene: TRBV6-1; D gene: .; clone size: .; CDR3 protein: CASISVSLTYNEQFF; CDR3 DNA: TGTGCCAGCATCTCGGTCTCCCTCACCTACAATGAGCAGTTCTTC
J gene: TRBJ2-7; V gene: TRBV7-2; D gene: .; clone size: many; CDR3 protein: CASSLFEWEQYF; CDR3 DNA: TGTGCCAGCAGCTTATTTGAATGGGAGCAGTACTTC
J gene: TRBJ1-4; V gene: TRBV14; D gene: .; clone size: many; CDR3 protein: CASSRDRPLEKLFF; CDR3 DNA: TGTGCCAGCAGCCGGGATCGCCCCCTGGAAAAACTGTTTTTT
J gene: TRBJ2-7; V gene: TRBV7-9; D gene: .; clone size: many; CDR3 protein: CASSLKGFEQYF; CDR3 DNA: TGTGCCAGCAGCTTAAAAGGGTTCGAGCAGTACTTC
J gene: TRBJ1-1; V gene: TRBV7-8; D gene: .; clone size: few; CDR3 protein: CASSLRLVNTEAFF; CDR3 DNA: TGTGCCAGCAGCTTAAGGCTGGTGAACACTGAAGCTTTCTTT
J gene: TRBJ1-1; V gene: TRBV4-1; D gene: TRBD1; clone size: many; CDR3 protein: CASSRGTGDMNTEAFF; CDR3 DNA: TGCGCCAGCAGCCGGGGGACAGGGGATATGAACACTGAAGCTTTCTTT